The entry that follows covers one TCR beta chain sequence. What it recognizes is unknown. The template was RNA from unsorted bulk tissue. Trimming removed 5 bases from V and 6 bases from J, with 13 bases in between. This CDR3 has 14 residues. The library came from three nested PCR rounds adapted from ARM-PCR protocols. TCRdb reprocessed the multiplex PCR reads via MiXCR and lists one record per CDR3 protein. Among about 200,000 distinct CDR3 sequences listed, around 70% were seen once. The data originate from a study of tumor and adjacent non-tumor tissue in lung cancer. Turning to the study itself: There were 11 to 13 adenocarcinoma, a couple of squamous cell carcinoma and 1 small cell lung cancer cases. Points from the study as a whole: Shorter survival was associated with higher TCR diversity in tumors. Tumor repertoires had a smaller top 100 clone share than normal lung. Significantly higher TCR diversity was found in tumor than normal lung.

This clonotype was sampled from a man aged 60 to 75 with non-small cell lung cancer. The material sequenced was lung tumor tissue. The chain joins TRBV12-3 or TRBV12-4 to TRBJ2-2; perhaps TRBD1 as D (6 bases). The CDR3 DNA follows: TGTGCCAGCAGTGCTTACAGGGTACCCGGGGAGCTGTTTTTT. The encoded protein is CASSAYRVPGELFF.